The 31 T cell receptor beta chains reported below all come from one sample, sequenced in a study of neurological immune-mediated disorders. TCRdb re-derived calls from the 5' RACE reads in MiXCR, one entry per CDR3 protein. The table shows about 50,000 distinct CDR3 sequences, with around a tenth occurring only once. Sequencing was done on a sample of PBMCs. The receptors stem from a woman in her thirties or forties with HTLV-1-associated myelopathy (HAM/TSP).

This clonotype was seen many times. V is TRBV6-6 and J is TRBJ2-3; 7 bases map to TRBD1. Germline loops: CDR1 MNHNY, CDR2 SVGAGI (reference sequence). The CDR3 runs 14 residues. Trimming removed 6 bases from V and 6 bases from J; junction bases left unmatched: 9. The CDR3 nucleotides are TGTGCCAGCAGCCTGACAGGGCCGGGGGATACGCAGTATTTT. It translates to CASSLTGPGDTQYF.

This clonotype was seen only a few times. The chain couples TRBV3-1 to TRBJ2-1, with 9 nucleotides matching TRBD2. This CDR3 contains 19 residues. From germline, CDR1 is LGHDT and CDR2 YNNKEL (reference sequence). Trimming at V came to 4 bases and at J to 5 bases, leaving 18 bases not matched to a gene. Here the CDR3 DNA reads TGTGCCAGCAGCCCAGGCGGGCGGGGGGGCCCCTCTTCTGACAATGAGCAGTTCTTC. Its protein product is CASSPGGRGGPSSDNEQFF.

Many counts were recorded for this clonotype. The gene calls are TRBV12-2 and TRBJ1-1; the D call TRBD1 from the table was never checked on the DNA. TRBV12-2 is an annotated pseudogene. CDR3 size: 15 residues. In DNA, the CDR3 is TGTGCAAGTCGGACATCAGGGGTCCGGGACACTGAAGCTTTCTTT. It encodes CASRTSGVRDTEAFF.

This clonotype was seen at least ten times. V gene TRBV5-6 combines with J gene TRBJ1-6, with D maybe TRBD1 (5 bases). This CDR3 comprises 17 residues. V shed 4 bases and J shed 0 bases, with 14 bases lying between them. CDR1 and CDR2 from the germline V gene are SGHDT and YYEEEE. The DNA for the CDR3 is TGTGCCAGCAGCGTCCTCCGACAGAGCTCCTATAATTCACCCCTCCACTTT. The encoded protein is CASSVLRQSSYNSPLHF.

This clonotype was picked up many times. V gene TRBV11-2 combines with J gene TRBJ2-3; D may correspond to TRBD1 or TRBD2 (6 bases each). The CDR3 contains 15 residues. Germline V gives CDR1 SGHAT, CDR2 FQNNGV. Trimming stripped 3 bases from V and 1 base from J, with 11 bases between. CDR3 sequence: CASSLGGVGTDTQYF. CDR3 bases: TGTGCCAGCAGCTTGGGGGGCGTTGGCACAGATACGCAGTATTTT.

This clonotype was found many times. The V gene is TRBV5-1, the J gene TRBJ1-1; D uncertain. Germline-derived CDR1 and CDR2 are SGHRS and YFSETQ. Trimming shortened V by 0 bases and J by 7 bases, and 7 bases separated the two germline ends. This CDR3 spans 12 amino acids. The DNA of the CDR3 is TGCGCCAGCAGCTTGGTAGGGTTTGAAGCTTTCTTT. It codes for CASSLVGFEAFF.

Relative to its sample, this clonotype is medium-sized. This rearrangement joins TRBV3-1 to TRBJ2-3, with TRBD2 as a possible D gene (6 bases). The germline V and J ends were trimmed by 4 bases and 7 bases, with 12 bases remaining between them. The CDR3 has 13 residues. CDR1 is LGHDT and CDR2 is YNNKEL in the germline V gene (reference sequence). DNA of the CDR3: TGTGCCAGCAGCCCACTAGCCGGACATACGCAGTATTTT. Encoded protein: CASSPLAGHTQYF.

Ten or more counts support this clonotype. The V and J genes are TRBV7-8 and TRBJ1-1; no reliable D call. The CDR3 runs to 13 residues. The ends were cut back, 1 base at V and 4 bases at J, with 7 bases in the middle. The V gene's germline CDR1 is SGHVS and CDR2 FQNEAQ. The CDR3 loop is CASSLDIFTEAFF. The CDR3 nucleotides read TGTGCCAGCAGCTTAGACATTTTCACTGAAGCTTTCTTT.

This chain links TRBV19 with TRBJ2-7; 9 nucleotides align to TRBD2. CDR3 length: 13 residues. V shed 9 bases, J shed 7 bases, and the junction held 10 bases outside the gene matches. Germline CDR1 is LNHDA and CDR2 is SQIVND (reference sequence). The CDR3: CASRRGGPGEQYF. CDR3 DNA: TGTGCCAGCCGGCGGGGGGGTCCAGGGGAGCAGTACTTC.

This clonotype was seen ten or more times. V is TRBV10-3 and J is TRBJ2-5; D possibly uses TRBD1 or TRBD2 (5 bases each). Looked up from germline, CDR1 is ENHRY and CDR2 is SYGVKD. Trimming pared 2 bases from V and 3 bases from J, leaving 13 bases between. The CDR3 loop spans 15 amino acids. CDR3 DNA sequence: TGTGCCATCAGTGAGGCGCGAGGGGCTGAAGAGACCCAGTACTTC. Protein: CAISEARGAEETQYF.

Ten or more counts support this clonotype. This chain joins TRBV6-6 and TRBJ2-3, with D possibly TRBD2 on 5 matching bases. With 0 bases removed from V and 6 bases from J, the gap between germline ends came to 13 bases. Germline lookup yields CDR1 MNHNY and CDR2 SVGAGI (reference sequence). CDR3 size: 15 residues. CDR3 nucleotide sequence: TGTGCCAGCAGTTACTCTACTCTAGCTGCCGATACGCAGTATTTT. This gives the protein CASSYSTLAADTQYF.

This clonotype was picked up many times. The chain couples TRBV10-3 to TRBJ1-5, with 10 positions matching TRBD1. J lost 4 bases, V lost 4 bases, and 16 bases had no gene match. The germline V gene encodes CDR1 ENHRY and CDR2 SYGVKD. The CDR3 runs 19 residues. CDR3 nucleotides: TGTGCCATCAGTGGCTCCGGGACAGGGGAGGTCCCAGGAAATCAGCCCCAGCATTTT. Protein: CAISGSGTGEVPGNQPQHF.

This clonotype occurred many times. The V gene is TRBV20-1, the J gene TRBJ1-6; weak D call: TRBD1 (5 bases). The CDR3 loop spans 16 amino acids. Trimming cost V 7 bases and J 0 bases, with 16 bases left between them. The germline V gene has CDR1 DFQATT and CDR2 SNEGSKA (reference sequence). In DNA, the CDR3 is TGCAGTGTTCAGGACGGGGGGAGCTCCTATAATTCACCCCTCCACTTT. Its protein is CSVQDGGSSYNSPLHF.

This clonotype was counted ten times or more. V gene TRBV20-1 combines with J gene TRBJ2-7; D might be TRBD1 (6 bases). Germline V gene data show CDR1 as DFQATT and CDR2 as SNEGSKA (reference sequence). Between the trimmed V and J ends, which lost 0 bases and 2 bases, there was a span of 11 bases. CDR3 size: 14 residues. CDR3 DNA sequence: TGCAGTGCTAGAGATCGCAGGGGAGCCTACGAGCAGTACTTC. Protein product: CSARDRRGAYEQYF.

This clonotype was found many times. This chain uses TRBV4-3 with TRBJ2-1, with D possibly matching TRBD2 (7 bases). Deletions cut 3 bases from V and 7 bases from J, with 16 bases between. The CDR3 contains 15 residues. The germline gives CDR1 LGHNA, CDR2 YSLEER. This CDR3 reads CASSHLAGAGNEQFF. CDR3 coding DNA: TGCGCCAGCAGCCACCTGGCGGGGGCGGGGAATGAGCAGTTCTTC.

By proportion, this clonotype is medium-sized. The rearrangement links TRBV5-1 to TRBJ1-5, with D possibly TRBD1 on 6 matching bases. V was trimmed by 7 bases and J by 6 bases, leaving 17 bases between them. Germline lookup yields CDR1 SGHRS and CDR2 YFSETQ. This CDR3 region has 14 residues. In nucleotides, the CDR3 is TGCGCCAGCCGGCCGGGGGCGGAGGGTCAGCCCCAGCATTTT. This encodes CASRPGAEGQPQHF.

J is TRBJ2-4 and V is TRBV4-2; TRBD1 aligns across 10 bases. The germline gives CDR1 LGHNA, CDR2 YNFKEQ. Trimming cost V 4 bases and J 8 bases; bases outside gene matches: 11. The CDR3 length is 16 residues. This CDR3 is CASSRRQGASAYIQYF. CDR3 bases: TGTGCCAGCAGCCGAAGACAGGGGGCATCGGCGTACATTCAGTACTTC.

In DNA form, the CDR3 reads TGTGCCGGACAGGGAAACTACGAGCAGTACTTC. Protein product: CAGQGNYEQYF. The V call is TRBV30, the J call TRBJ2-7; TRBD1 matches 8 bases. CDR3 length: 11 amino acids. Germline V CDR1 and CDR2: GTSNPN, SVGIG (reference sequence). V lost 8 bases, J lost 3 bases, and 3 bases stayed unmatched.

Ten or more counts support this clonotype. The rearrangement links TRBV12-3 or TRBV12-4 to TRBJ1-5; no definite D call. Trimming took off 6 bases at V and 3 bases at J, with 3 bases between the two ends. The length of the CDR3 is 11 residues. CDR3 amino acids: CASSSNQPQHF. The CDR3 DNA follows: TGTGCCAGCAGCTCCAATCAGCCCCAGCATTTT.

There are many counts of this clonotype. This rearrangement joins TRBV5-1 to TRBJ2-1; D possibly matches TRBD1 or TRBD2 (6 bases each). Germline V gene sequence: CDR1 SGHRS, CDR2 YFSETQ. V lost 0 bases and J 2 bases, leaving 12 bases between the germline ends. CDR3 size: 16 residues. The CDR3 bases are TGCGCCAGCAGCTTGGCTACCGGGGGCGCCTACAATGAGCAGTTCTTC. This translates into CASSLATGGAYNEQFF.

This clonotype was detected many times. The V call is TRBV12-3 or TRBV12-4, the J call TRBJ1-5, with unresolved D. Between the trimmed V and J ends, which lost 2 bases and 1 base, there was a span of 18 bases. CDR3 length: 18 residues. This CDR3 is CASSLRVPVGYSNQPQHF. The CDR3 bases are TGTGCCAGCAGTTTACGCGTCCCCGTGGGTTACAGCAATCAGCCCCAGCATTTT.

This clonotype was found many times. This rearrangement joins TRBV5-1 to TRBJ2-7; D is unclear. The CDR3 length is 13 residues. V lost 1 base, J lost 2 bases, and 7 bases lay in between. The germline gives CDR1 SGHRS, CDR2 YFSETQ. The chain's CDR3 is CASSLLPTYEQYF. DNA of the CDR3: TGCGCCAGCAGCTTGCTTCCGACCTACGAGCAGTACTTC.

This clonotype was counted ten times or more. The rearrangement links TRBV5-1 to TRBJ2-3, with TRBD2 matching over 7 bases. CDR3 length: 15 amino acids. Germline CDR1 SGHRS, CDR2 YFSETQ. V was clipped by 4 bases and J by 3 bases; unmatched bases: 8. This chain's CDR3 is CASSPGTTRTDTQYF. The CDR3 DNA is TGCGCCAGCAGCCCAGGGACTACCCGGACAGATACGCAGTATTTT.

In the case of this clonotype: A much larger clone is a single base away; this may be a read error. This chain connects TRBV12-3 or TRBV12-4 to TRBJ2-1, with unresolved D. The CDR3 covers 15 residues. CDR3 coding DNA: TGTGCCAGCAGGTTAGTGGACCTCTCCTACAATGAGCAGTTCTTC. Residues: CASRLVDLSYNEQFF.

This clonotype was seen ten or more times. The chain joins TRBV19 to TRBJ2-7; 8 bases map to TRBD1. This CDR3 is 13 amino acids long. In germline, CDR1 is LNHDA, CDR2 SQIVND (reference sequence). The V segment lost 4 bases and the J segment 4 bases; nucleotides outside the gene matches: 3. The chain's CDR3 is CASSTGQGYEQYF. The CDR3 bases are TGTGCCAGTAGTACCGGACAGGGTTACGAGCAGTACTTC.

This clonotype was seen repeatedly, ten times or more. The gene calls are TRBV12-3 or TRBV12-4 and TRBJ2-2; no reliable D call. The CDR3 loop spans 15 amino acids. The V end lost 8 bases, the J end lost 0 bases, and 13 bases lay between the germline ends. CDR3 protein: CASAPRHSNTGELFF. The CDR3 DNA is TGTGCCAGCGCACCGAGACACTCGAACACCGGGGAGCTGTTTTTT.

In its sample, this clonotype was seen many times. The chain employs TRBV20-1 and TRBJ1-1; perhaps TRBD1 as D (6 bases). The CDR3 consists of 15 residues. The V end was cut by 0 bases, the J end by 6 bases, with 17 bases between. CDR1 and CDR2 from the germline V gene are DFQATT and SNEGSKA (reference sequence). The CDR3 nucleotides are TGCAGTGCTAGAGATACGAACAGGGTATTGGCTGAAGCTTTCTTT. Translated, it gives CSARDTNRVLAEAFF.

This clonotype was observed many times. The gene calls are TRBV7-2 and TRBJ2-6, with D possibly TRBD2 on 5 matching bases. Trimming removed 5 bases from V and 0 bases from J, with 5 bases in between. Germline V gives CDR1 SGHTA, CDR2 FQGNSA. This CDR3 comprises 14 residues. CDR3 loop: CASSSGSGANVLTF. DNA for the CDR3: TGTGCCAGCAGCAGCGGCTCTGGGGCCAACGTCCTGACTTTC.

This clonotype was recorded many times. The J gene is TRBJ1-1, the V gene TRBV6-2 or TRBV6-3; D is uncertain. There are 13 residues in the CDR3. Germline assignment: CDR1 MNHEY and CDR2 SVGEGT. The V end was cut by 0 bases, the J end by 3 bases, with 5 bases between. This CDR3 reads CASSYSIHTEAFF. For the CDR3, the DNA is TGTGCCAGCAGTTACTCGATTCACACTGAAGCTTTCTTT.

This clonotype was observed many times. The J gene is TRBJ1-1, the V gene TRBV7-7, with D unclear. The CDR3 is 16 amino acids. The V gene's germline CDR1 is SSHAT and CDR2 FNYEAQ (reference sequence). Trimming removed 5 bases at V and 3 bases at J, with 19 bases between. For the CDR3, the DNA is TGTGCCAGCAGCCCCAGAATAGGACTAGCGGACACTGAAGCTTTCTTT. Residues: CASSPRIGLADTEAFF.

J is TRBJ2-7 and V is TRBV9; unclear D gene. V shed 4 bases and J shed 1 base, with 12 bases lying between them. The CDR3 extends over 14 amino acids. CDR1 is SGDLS and CDR2 is YYNGEE in the germline V gene. DNA for the CDR3: TGTGCCAGCAGCCTATATGGTCAATCCTACGAGCAGTACTTC. Protein sequence: CASSLYGQSYEQYF.